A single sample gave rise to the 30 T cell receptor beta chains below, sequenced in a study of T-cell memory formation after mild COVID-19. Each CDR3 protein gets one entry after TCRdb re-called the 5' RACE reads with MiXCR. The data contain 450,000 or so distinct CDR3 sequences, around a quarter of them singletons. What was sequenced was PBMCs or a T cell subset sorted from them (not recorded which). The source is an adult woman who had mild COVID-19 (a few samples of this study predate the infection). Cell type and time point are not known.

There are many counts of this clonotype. The DNA of the CDR3 is TGCGCCAGCAGCTTGGGAGCTAGCGGAGCCACAGATACGCAGTATTTT. Protein sequence: CASSLGASGATDTQYF. This rearrangement joins TRBV5-1 to TRBJ2-3, with 7 bases that match TRBD2. The CDR3 sequence is 16 residues long. Looked up from germline, CDR1 is SGHRS and CDR2 is YFSETQ. The junction had 6 bases not matched to a gene; V was cut back by 0 bases and J by 2 bases. Filled out from reference TRBV5-1 and TRBJ2-3, the complete variable domain reads KAGVTQTPRYLIKTRGQQVTLSCSPISGHRSVSWYQQTPGQGLQFLFEYFSETQRNKGNFPGRFSGRQFSNSRSEMNVSTLELGDSALYLCASSLGASGATDTQYFGPGTRLTVL.

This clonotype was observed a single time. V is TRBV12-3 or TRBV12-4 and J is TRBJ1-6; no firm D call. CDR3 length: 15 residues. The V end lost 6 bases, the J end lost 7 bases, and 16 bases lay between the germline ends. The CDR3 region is CASSYYTGFNSPLHF. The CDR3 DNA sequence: TGTGCCAGCAGCTACTATACGGGCTTCAATTCACCCCTCCACTTT.

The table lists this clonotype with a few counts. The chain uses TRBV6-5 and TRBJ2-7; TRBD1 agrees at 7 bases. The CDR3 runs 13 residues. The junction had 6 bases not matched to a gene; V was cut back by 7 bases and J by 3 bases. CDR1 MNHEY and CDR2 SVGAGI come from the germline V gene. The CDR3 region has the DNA TGTGCCAGCAACCCAGGGGGACACTACGAGCAGTACTTC. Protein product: CASNPGGHYEQYF.

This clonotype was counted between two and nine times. DNA for the CDR3: TGCGCCAGCAGCCAAGAGAGGGGTATTACCAATGAGCAGTTCTTC. This gives the protein CASSQERGITNEQFF. The chain is built from TRBV4-1 and TRBJ2-1; D may match TRBD1 or TRBD2 (5 bases each). V was pared by 0 bases and J by 6 bases, with 12 bases between. The CDR3 consists of 15 residues. Germline lookup yields CDR1 MGHRA and CDR2 YSYEKL.

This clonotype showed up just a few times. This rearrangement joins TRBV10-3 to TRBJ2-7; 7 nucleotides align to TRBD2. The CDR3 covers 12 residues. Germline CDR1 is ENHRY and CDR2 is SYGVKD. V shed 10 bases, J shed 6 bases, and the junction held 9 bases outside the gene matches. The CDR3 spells CATNQPSGEQYF. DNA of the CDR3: TGTGCCACAAACCAGCCTAGCGGCGAGCAGTACTTC.

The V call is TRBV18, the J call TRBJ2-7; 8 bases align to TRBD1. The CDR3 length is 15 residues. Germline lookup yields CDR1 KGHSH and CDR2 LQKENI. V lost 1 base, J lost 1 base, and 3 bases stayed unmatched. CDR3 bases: TGTGCCAGCTCACCACGGACAGGGCTTTCCTACGAGCAGTACTTC. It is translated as CASSPRTGLSYEQYF. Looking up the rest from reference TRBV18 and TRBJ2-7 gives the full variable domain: NAGVMQNPRHLVRRRGQEARLRCSPMKGHSHVYWYRQLPEEGLKFMVYLQKENIIDESGMPKERFSAEFPKEGPSILRIQQVVRGDSAAYFCASSPRTGLSYEQYFGPGTRLTVT.

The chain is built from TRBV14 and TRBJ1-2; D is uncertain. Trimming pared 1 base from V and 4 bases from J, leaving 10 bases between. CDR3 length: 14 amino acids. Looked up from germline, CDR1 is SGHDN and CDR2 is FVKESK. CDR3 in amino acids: CASSQVEQSYGYTF. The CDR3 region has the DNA TGTGCCAGCAGCCAAGTGGAGCAGAGCTATGGCTACACCTTC.

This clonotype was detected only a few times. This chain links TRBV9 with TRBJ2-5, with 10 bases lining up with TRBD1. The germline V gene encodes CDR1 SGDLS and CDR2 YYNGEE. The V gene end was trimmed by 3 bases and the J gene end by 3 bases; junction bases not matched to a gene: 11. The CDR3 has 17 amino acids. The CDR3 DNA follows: TGTGCCAGCAGCGACCTTTCTGGGACAGGGGAAGAAGAGACCCAGTACTTC. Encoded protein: CASSDLSGTGEEETQYF.

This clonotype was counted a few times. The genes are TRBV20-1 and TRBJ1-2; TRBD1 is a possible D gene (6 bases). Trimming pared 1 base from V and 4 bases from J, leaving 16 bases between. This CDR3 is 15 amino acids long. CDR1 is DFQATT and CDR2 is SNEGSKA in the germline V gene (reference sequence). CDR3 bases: TGCAGTGCTAGAGCCGCCGGACAGAACGCCTATGGCTACACCTTC. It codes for CSARAAGQNAYGYTF.

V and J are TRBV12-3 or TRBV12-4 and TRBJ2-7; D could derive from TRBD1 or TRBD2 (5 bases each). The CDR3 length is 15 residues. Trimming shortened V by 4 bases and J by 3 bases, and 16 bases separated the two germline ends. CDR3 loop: CASSSSRGVIYEQYF. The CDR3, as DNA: TGTGCCAGCAGTTCCTCCCGAGGGGTAATCTACGAGCAGTACTTC.

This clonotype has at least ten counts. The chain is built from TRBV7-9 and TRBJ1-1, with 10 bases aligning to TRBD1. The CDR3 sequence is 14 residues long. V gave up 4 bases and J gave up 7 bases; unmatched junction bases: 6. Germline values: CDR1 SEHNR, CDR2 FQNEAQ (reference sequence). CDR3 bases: TGTGCCAGCAGCTCCGGGACAGGGGCCATTGAAGCTTTCTTT. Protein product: CASSSGTGAIEAFF.

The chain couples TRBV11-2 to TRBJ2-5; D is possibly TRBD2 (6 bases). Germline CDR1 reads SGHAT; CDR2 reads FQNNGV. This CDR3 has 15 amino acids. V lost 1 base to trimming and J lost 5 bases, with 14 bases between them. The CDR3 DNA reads TGTGCCAGCAGCTTAGGAGCGGGCAGTGAGGAGACCCAGTACTTC. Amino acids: CASSLGAGSEETQYF.

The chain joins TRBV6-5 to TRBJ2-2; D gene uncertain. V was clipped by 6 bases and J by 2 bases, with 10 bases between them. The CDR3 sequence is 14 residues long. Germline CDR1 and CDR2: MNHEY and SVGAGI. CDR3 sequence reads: CASSPAVNTGELFF. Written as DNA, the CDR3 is TGTGCCAGCAGCCCCGCGGTTAACACCGGGGAGCTGTTTTTT.

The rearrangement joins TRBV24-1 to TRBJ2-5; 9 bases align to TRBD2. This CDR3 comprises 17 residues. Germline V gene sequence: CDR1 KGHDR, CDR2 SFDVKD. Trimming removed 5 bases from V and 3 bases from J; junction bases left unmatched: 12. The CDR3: CATSGPGAGGPKETQYF. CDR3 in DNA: TGTGCCACCAGTGGTCCGGGGGCGGGAGGGCCAAAAGAGACCCAGTACTTC.

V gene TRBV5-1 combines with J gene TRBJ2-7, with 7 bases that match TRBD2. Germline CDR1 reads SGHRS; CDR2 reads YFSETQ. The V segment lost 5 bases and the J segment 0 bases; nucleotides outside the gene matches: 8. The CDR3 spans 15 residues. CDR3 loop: CASSPQRGSSYEQYF. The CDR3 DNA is TGCGCCAGCAGTCCTCAGCGGGGTAGCTCCTACGAGCAGTACTTC. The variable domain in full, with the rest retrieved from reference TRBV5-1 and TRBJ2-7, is KAGVTQTPRYLIKTRGQQVTLSCSPISGHRSVSWYQQTPGQGLQFLFEYFSETQRNKGNFPGRFSGRQFSNSRSEMNVSTLELGDSALYLCASSPQRGSSYEQYFGPGTRLTVT.

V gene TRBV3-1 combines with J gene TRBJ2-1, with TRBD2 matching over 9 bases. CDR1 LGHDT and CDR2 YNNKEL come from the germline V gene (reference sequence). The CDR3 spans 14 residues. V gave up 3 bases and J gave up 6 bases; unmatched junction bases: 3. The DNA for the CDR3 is TGTGCCAGCAGCCAGATAGCGGGGGTCAATGAGCAGTTCTTC. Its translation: CASSQIAGVNEQFF.

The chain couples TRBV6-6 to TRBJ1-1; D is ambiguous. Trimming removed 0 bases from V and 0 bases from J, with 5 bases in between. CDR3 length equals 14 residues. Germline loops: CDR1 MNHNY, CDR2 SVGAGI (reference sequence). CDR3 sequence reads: CASSYSTVNTEAFF. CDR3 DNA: TGTGCCAGCAGTTACTCGACGGTGAACACTGAAGCTTTCTTT.

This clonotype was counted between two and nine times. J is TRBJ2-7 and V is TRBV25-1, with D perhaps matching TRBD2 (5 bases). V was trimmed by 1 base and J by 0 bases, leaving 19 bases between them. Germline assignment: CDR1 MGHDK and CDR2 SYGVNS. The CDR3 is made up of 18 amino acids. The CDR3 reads CASSEWGDKEVFSYEQYF. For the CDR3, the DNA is TGTGCCAGCAGTGAATGGGGAGACAAGGAGGTTTTCTCCTACGAGCAGTACTTC.

This CDR3 reads CASSGTGIYEQYF. CDR3 bases: TGCGCCAGCAGCGGGACAGGAATCTACGAGCAGTACTTC. The chain links TRBV5-1 to TRBJ2-7, with TRBD1 matching 8 bases. The V gene's germline CDR1 is SGHRS and CDR2 YFSETQ. This CDR3 region has 13 residues. Trimming at V came to 4 bases and at J to 3 bases, leaving 3 bases not matched to a gene.

CDR3 sequence reads: CASTQTGGYGYTF. CDR3 nucleotide sequence: TGCGCCAGCACCCAGACGGGGGGCTATGGCTACACCTTC. The rearrangement joins TRBV5-1 to TRBJ1-2; possible D gene TRBD1, 5 bases. The germline CDR1 and CDR2 sequences are SGHRS and YFSETQ. The CDR3 loop spans 13 amino acids. With 6 bases removed from V and 4 bases from J, the gap between germline ends came to 13 bases.

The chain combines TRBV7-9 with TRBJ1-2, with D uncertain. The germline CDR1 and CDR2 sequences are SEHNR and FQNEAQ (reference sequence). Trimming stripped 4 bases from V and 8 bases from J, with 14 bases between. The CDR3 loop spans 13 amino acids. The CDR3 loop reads CASSSGTPSGYTF. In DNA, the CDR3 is TGTGCCAGCAGCTCCGGTACCCCTTCCGGCTACACCTTC.

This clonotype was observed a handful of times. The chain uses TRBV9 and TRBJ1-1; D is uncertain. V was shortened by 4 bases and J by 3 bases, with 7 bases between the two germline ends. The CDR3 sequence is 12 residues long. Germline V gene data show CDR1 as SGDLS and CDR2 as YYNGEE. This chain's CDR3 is CASSTPDTEAFF. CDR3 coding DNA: TGTGCCAGCAGCACACCGGACACTGAAGCTTTCTTT.

This chain's CDR3 is CSAKDRGRTEAFF. The CDR3 bases are TGCAGTGCTAAGGATAGGGGGCGAACTGAAGCTTTCTTT. This chain uses TRBV20-1 with TRBJ1-1, with 7 nucleotides matching TRBD1. The germline V gene has CDR1 DFQATT and CDR2 SNEGSKA (reference sequence). Trimming removed 4 bases from V and 5 bases from J; junction bases left unmatched: 7. The CDR3 has 13 amino acids.

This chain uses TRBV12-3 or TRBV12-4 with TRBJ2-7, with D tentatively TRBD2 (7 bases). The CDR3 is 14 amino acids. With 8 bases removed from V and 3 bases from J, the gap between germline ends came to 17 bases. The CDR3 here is CASGNGEGVYEQYF. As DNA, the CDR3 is TGTGCCAGCGGAAATGGGGAGGGGGTCTACGAGCAGTACTTC.

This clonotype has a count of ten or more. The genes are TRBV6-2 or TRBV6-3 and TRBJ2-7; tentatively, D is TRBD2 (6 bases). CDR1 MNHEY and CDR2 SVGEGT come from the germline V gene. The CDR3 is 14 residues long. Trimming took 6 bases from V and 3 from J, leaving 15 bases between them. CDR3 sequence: CASSYSGMGYEQYF. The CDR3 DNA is TGTGCCAGCAGCTATAGCGGAATGGGCTACGAGCAGTACTTC.

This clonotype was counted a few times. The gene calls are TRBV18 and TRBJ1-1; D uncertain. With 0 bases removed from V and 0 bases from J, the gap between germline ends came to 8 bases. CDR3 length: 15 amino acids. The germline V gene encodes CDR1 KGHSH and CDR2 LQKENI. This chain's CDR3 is CASSPPSGVNTEAFF. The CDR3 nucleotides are TGTGCCAGCTCACCACCGAGTGGAGTGAACACTGAAGCTTTCTTT.

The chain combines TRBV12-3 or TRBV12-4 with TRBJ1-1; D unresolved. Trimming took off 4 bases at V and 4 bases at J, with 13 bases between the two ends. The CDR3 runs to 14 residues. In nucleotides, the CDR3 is TGTGCCAGCAGTTCGGCTGACAAAACCACTGAAGCTTTCTTT. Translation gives CASSSADKTTEAFF.

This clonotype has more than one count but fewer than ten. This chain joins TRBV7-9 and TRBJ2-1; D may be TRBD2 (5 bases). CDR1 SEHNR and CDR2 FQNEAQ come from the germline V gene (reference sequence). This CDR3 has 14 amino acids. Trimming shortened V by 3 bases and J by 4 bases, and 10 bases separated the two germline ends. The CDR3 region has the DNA TGTGCCAGCAGCTTCTATACGGGGTACAATGAGCAGTTCTTC. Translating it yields CASSFYTGYNEQFF.

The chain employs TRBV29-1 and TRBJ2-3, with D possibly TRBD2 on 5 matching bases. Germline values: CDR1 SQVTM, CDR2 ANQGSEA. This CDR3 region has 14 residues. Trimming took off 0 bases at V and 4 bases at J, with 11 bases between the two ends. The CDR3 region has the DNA TGCAGCGTTGAAGACGGACTCCGGGCAGATACGCAGTATTTT. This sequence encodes CSVEDGLRADTQYF.

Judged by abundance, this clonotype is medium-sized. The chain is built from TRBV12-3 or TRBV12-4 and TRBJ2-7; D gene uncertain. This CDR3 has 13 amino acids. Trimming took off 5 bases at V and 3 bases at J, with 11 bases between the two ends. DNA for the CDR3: TGTGCCAGCAGTCTTACAAGATACTACGAGCAGTACTTC. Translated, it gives CASSLTRYYEQYF.